The rows below give T cell receptor beta chains drawn from one sample of a study of siplizumab effects on memory and regulatory T cells. Libraries were prepared by immunoSEQ multiplex PCR; TCRdb keeps only in-frame clonotypes and omits some of them. This table holds about 100,000 clones, about 93% found once. The specimen sequenced was Tregs sorted from blood. The receptors come from a human donor in good health. The conserved cysteine and the conserved F or W are not part of the CDR3 here. Each record gives: V gene, J gene, clone size, CDR3 protein. The size entry is marked missing in some rows and otherwise reads once, few, many or a size class.

>TRBV7-2|TRBJ2-5|NA
ASSFPDREETQY
>TRBV5-4|TRBJ1-2|once
AIKKTGGDTYYGYT
>TRBV7-8|TRBJ2-5|NA
ASSLQSSLVPQY
>TRBV4-1|TRBJ2-2|NA
ASSQERGVNTGELF
>TRBV18|TRBJ1-2|once
ASGNGQGARLDGYT
>TRBV6-6|TRBJ1-5|NA
ASSWTGPNQPQH
>TRBV9|TRBJ2-1|NA
ASSVAISQYNEQF
>TRBV5-1|TRBJ2-7|once
ASSRRQGPSYEQY
>TRBV7-6|TRBJ1-3|NA
ASRPFRVQGDDSGNTIY
>TRBV5-4|TRBJ1-1|NA
ASSLGGSTEAF
>TRBV2|TRBJ1-5|NA
ASSDSNQPQH
>TRBV5-1|TRBJ1-3|NA
ASSLGSSGNTIY
>TRBV28|TRBJ2-2|NA
ASRFSTGGTGELF
>TRBV4-1|TRBJ2-1|NA
ASSHQGRGGSYPYNEQF
>TRBV7-2|TRBJ2-1|NA
ASSGTSGGYNEQF
>TRBV5-4|TRBJ2-5|NA
ASSLVGFRETQY
>TRBV19|TRBJ1-2|NA
ASKKEGHYGYT
>TRBV29-1|TRBJ2-2|NA
SGGRGFNTGELF
>TRBV5-4|TRBJ2-3|NA
ASSLKQREANTQY
>TRBV7-9|TRBJ2-3|NA
ASSLGLLSTDTQY
>TRBV30|TRBJ2-3|once
AWSTHSVSTDTQY
>TRBV5-1|TRBJ2-7|NA
ASSRGQGAYEQY
>TRBV29-1|TRBJ2-5|NA
SVVVPGETQY
>TRBV21-1|TRBJ2-1|NA
ASSKVKPGGEQF
>TRBV11-3|TRBJ2-7|once
ASTGLAESYEQY
>TRBV7-9|TRBJ1-3|NA
ASLKDRASGNTIY
>TRBV18|TRBJ2-6|NA
ASSPSTGANVLT
>TRBV4-2|TRBJ2-1|NA
ASSHNLGVSYNEQF
>TRBV6-1|TRBJ1-2|NA
ASSGTYNNYGYT
>TRBV18|TRBJ2-7|NA
ASSHRGLAGGLYEQY
>TRBV19|TRBJ1-5|NA
ATLGGAVSNQPQH
>TRBV2|TRBJ2-1|NA
ASSTTGAQF
>TRBV5-1|TRBJ1-2|NA
ASSAGQYEYGYT
>TRBV7-9|TRBJ2-1|NA
ASSPLGAGSSYNEQF
>TRBV30|TRBJ1-1|NA
AYARHTEAF
>TRBV10-3|TRBJ1-1|NA
ATSGQGNTEAF
>TRBV18|TRBJ2-1|NA
ASSPTGVNEQF